This T cell receptor (beta chain) is drawn from a study of identical twins. Every sampled donor was Caucasian and healthy. General study results and limits: Models, which agreed with sharing between unrelated individuals, nonetheless underestimated the out-of-frame TCR alpha sharing seen in monozygotic twins. Cord blood beta clonotypes that were abundant carried fewer insertions, and memory repertoires showed no such trend.

This clonotype has a handful of counts. Its antigen is as yet unknown. TCRdb processed the 5' RACE reads anew with MiXCR; each CDR3 protein has one entry. The table lists about 660,000 distinct CDR3 sequences, 8.6% of them singletons. The CDR3 runs to 14 residues. Germline assignment: CDR1 SGHVS and CDR2 FNYEAQ. Trimming took 5 bases from V and 3 from J; bases not matched to a gene: 5. The same data also contributed to another study, on yellow fever vaccine responses in identical twins.

The J gene is TRBJ2-5, the V gene TRBV7-6, with TRBD2 identical over 8 bases. The origin of this receptor is a woman aged 18-29 years in good health. The material sequenced was PBMCs. In DNA, the CDR3 is TGTGCCAGCAGCCCGGGACTAGAGAAAGAGACCCAGTACTTC. Translating it yields CASSPGLEKETQYF. Based on the CDR3 plus reference TRBV7-6 and TRBJ2-5, the full variable domain is GAGVSQSPRYKVTKRGQDVALRCDPISGHVSLYWYRQALGQGPEFLTYFNYEAQQDKSGLPNDRFSAERPEGSISTLTIQRTEQRDSAMYRCASSPGLEKETQYFGPGTRLLVL.